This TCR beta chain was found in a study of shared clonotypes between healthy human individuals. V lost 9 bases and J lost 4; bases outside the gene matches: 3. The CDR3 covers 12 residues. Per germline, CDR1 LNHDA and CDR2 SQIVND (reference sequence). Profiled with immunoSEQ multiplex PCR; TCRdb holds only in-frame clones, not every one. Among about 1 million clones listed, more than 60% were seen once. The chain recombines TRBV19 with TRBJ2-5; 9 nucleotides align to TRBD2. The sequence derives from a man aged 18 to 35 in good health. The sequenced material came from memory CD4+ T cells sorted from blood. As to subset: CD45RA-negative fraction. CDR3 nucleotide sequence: TGTGCCAGCAAAGCGGGGGGAGAGACCCAGTACTTC. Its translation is CASKAGGETQYF.